The source of this T cell receptor beta chain is a study of T cell responses to AZD1222 COVID-19 vaccine. In regard to this clone: Its target is unknown.

Notes on the study in general: CD4 TCRs associated with vaccination spanned spike, dominating at 160-218 and 743-854. Among spike-specific TCRs, nearly half reportedly target unmutated variant regions.

Assay used: immunoSEQ multiplex PCR; TCRdb lists only in-frame clones, some missing. This table holds approximately 190,000 clones, approximately 91% found once. Germline V CDR1 and CDR2: LNHNV, YYDKDF (reference sequence). V dropped 0 bases and J dropped 9 bases, with 18 bases sitting between them. This CDR3 has 16 amino acids. V and J are TRBV15 and TRBJ2-1; D not certain. Here the sequenced sample was peripheral blood, taken on day 0 of AZD1222 vaccination. This clonotype originated in an adult in good health. The DNA of the CDR3 is TGTGCCACCAGCAGAGATTTGGCTAGAGCCCGGACTGAGCAGTTCTTC. Its protein product is CATSRDLARARTEQFF.